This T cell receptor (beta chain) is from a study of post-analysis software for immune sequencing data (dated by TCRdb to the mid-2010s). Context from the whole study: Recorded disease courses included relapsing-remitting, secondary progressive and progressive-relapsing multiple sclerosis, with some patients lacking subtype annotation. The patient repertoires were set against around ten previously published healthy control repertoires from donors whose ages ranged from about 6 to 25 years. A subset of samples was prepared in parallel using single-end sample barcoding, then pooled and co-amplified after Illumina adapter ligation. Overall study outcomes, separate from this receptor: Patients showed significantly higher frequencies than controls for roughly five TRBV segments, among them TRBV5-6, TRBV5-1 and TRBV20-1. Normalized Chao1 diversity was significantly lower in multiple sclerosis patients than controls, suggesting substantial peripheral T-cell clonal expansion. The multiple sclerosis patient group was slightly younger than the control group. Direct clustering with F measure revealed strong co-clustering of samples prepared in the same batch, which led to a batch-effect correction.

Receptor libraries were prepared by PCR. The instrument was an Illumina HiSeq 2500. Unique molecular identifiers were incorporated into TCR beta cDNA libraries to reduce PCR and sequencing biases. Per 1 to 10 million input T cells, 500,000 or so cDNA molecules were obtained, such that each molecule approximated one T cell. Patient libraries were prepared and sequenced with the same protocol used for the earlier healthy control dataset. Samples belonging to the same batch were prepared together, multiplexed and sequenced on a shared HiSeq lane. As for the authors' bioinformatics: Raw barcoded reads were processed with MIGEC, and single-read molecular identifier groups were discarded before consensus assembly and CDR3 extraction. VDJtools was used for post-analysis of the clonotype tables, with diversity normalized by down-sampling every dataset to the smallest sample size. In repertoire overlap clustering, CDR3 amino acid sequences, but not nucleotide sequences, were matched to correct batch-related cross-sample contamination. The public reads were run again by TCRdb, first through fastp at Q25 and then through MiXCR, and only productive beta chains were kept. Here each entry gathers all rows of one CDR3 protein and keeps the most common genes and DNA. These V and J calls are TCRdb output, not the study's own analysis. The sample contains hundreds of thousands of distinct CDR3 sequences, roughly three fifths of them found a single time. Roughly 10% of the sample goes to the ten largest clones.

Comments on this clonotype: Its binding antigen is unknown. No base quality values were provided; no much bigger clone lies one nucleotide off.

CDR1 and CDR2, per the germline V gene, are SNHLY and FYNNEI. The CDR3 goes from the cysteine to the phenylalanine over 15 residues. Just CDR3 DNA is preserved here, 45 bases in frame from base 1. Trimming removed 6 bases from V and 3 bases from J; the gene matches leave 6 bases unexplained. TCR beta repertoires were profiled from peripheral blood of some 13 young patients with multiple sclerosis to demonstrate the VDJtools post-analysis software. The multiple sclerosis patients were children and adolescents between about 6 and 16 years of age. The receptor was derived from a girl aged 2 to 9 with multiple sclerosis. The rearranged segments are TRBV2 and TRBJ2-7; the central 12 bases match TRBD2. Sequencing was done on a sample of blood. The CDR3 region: CASSLTSGSIYEQYF. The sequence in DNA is TGTGCCAGCAGCCTGACTAGCGGGAGTATCTACGAGCAGTACTTC.